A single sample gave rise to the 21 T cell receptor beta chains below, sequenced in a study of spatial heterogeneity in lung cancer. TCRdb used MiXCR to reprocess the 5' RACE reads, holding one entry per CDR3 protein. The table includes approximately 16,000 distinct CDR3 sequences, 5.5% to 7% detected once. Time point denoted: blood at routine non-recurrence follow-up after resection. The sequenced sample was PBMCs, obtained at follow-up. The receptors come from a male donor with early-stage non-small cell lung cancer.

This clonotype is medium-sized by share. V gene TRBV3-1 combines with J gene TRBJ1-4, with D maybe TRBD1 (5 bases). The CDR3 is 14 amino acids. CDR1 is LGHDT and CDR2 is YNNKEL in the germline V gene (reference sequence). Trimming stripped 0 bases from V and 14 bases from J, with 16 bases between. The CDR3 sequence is CASSQDAAGRRLFF. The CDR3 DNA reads TGTGCCAGCAGCCAAGATGCCGCAGGGAGGAGGCTGTTTTTT.

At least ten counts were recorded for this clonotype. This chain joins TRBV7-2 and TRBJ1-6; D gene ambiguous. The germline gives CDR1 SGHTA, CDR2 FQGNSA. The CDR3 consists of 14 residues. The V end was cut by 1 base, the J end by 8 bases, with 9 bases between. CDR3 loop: CASSLVAGHSPLHF. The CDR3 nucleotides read TGTGCCAGCAGCTTAGTGGCAGGCCATTCACCCCTCCACTTT.

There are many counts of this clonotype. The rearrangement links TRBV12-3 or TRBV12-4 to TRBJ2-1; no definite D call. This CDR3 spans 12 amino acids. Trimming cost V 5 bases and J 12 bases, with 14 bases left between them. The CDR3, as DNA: TGTGCCAGCAGTCCATTGTTTTTAGGGCAGTTCTTC. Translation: CASSPLFLGQFF.

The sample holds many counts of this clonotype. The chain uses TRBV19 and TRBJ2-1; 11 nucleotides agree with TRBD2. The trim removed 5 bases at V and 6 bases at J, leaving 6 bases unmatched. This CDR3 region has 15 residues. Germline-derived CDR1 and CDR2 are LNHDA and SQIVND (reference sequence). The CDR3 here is CASSLNSGRGNEQFF. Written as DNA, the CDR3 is TGTGCCAGTAGTCTGAATAGCGGGAGGGGCAATGAGCAGTTCTTC.

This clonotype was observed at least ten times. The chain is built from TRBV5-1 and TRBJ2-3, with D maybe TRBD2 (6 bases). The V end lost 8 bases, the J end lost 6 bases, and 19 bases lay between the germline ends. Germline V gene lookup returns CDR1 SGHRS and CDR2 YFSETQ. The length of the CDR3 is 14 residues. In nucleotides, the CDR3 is TGCGCCAGTACCTACGGGACTGCCTCGGATACGCAGTATTTT. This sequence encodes CASTYGTASDTQYF.

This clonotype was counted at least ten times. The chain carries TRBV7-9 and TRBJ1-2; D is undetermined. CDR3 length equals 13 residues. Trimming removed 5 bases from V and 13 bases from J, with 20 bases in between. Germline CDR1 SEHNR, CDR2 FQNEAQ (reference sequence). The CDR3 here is CASSPNLVGSRTF. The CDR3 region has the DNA TGTGCCAGCAGCCCGAACCTAGTAGGGTCCCGCACCTTC.

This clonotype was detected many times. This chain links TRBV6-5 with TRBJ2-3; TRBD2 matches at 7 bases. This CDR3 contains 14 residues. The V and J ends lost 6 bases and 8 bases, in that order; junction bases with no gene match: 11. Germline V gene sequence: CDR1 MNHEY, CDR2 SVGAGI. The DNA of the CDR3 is TGTGCCAGCAGGGCTAGCGGAGTGGGTTCTACGCAGTATTTT. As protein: CASRASGVGSTQYF.

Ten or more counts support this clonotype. Written as DNA, the CDR3 is TGTGCCAGTACCCCGGGACTAGCGGGAGGGCCGTGGAATGAGCAGTTCTTC. It specifies CASTPGLAGGPWNEQFF. The genes are TRBV19 and TRBJ2-1, with TRBD2 matching over 16 bases. J was trimmed by 7 bases and V by 7 bases; bases with no gene match: 10. There are 17 residues in the CDR3. CDR1 and CDR2 from the germline V gene are LNHDA and SQIVND (reference sequence).

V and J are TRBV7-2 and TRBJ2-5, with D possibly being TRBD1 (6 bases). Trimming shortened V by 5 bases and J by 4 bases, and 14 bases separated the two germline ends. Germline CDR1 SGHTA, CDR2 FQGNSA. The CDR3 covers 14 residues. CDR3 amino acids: CASSPGTLRETQYF. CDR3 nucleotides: TGTGCCAGCAGCCCCGGGACACTGAGAGAGACCCAGTACTTC.

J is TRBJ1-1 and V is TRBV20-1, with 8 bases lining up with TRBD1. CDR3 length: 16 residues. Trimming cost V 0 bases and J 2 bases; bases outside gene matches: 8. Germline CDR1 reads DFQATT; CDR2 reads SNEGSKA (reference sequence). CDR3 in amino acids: CSARDPTGGHNTEAFF. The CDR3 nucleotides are TGCAGTGCTAGAGATCCAACAGGGGGACATAACACTGAAGCTTTCTTT.

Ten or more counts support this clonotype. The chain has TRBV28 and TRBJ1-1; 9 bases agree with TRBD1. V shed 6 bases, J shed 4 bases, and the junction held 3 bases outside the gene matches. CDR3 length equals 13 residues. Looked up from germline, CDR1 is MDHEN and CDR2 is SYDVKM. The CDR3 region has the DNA TGTGCCAGCAGGGGGACAGGGCCCACTGAAGCTTTCTTT. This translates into CASRGTGPTEAFF.

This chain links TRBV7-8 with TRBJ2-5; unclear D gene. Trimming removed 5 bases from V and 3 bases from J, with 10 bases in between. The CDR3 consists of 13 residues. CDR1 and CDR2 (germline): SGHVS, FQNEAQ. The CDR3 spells CASSPRPEETQYF. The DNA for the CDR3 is TGTGCCAGCAGCCCCAGGCCCGAAGAGACCCAGTACTTC.

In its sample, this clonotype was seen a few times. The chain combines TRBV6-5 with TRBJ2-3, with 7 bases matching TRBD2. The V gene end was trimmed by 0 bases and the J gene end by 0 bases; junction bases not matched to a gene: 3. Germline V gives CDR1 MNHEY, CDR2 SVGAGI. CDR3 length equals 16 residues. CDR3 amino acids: CASSYSTSPSTDTQYF. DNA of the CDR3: TGTGCCAGCAGTTACTCGACTAGCCCGAGCACAGATACGCAGTATTTT.

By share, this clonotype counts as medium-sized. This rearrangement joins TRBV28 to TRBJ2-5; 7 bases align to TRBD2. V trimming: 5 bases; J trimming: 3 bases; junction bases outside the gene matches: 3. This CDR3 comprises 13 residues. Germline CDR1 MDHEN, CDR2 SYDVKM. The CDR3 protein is CASSTGREETQYF. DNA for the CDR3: TGTGCCAGCAGTACGGGGAGGGAAGAGACCCAGTACTTC.

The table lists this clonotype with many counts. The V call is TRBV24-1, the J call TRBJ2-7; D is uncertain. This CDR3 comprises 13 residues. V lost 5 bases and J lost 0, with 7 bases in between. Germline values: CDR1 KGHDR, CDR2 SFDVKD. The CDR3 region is CATSAPSSYEQYF. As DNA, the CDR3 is TGTGCCACCAGTGCACCGAGCTCCTACGAGCAGTACTTC.

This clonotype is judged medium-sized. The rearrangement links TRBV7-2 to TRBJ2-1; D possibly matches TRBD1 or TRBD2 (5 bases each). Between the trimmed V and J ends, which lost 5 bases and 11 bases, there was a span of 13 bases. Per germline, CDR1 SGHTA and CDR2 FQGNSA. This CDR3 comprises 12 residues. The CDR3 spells CASSPGTNKQFF. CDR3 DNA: TGTGCCAGCAGCCCAGGGACGAATAAGCAGTTCTTC.

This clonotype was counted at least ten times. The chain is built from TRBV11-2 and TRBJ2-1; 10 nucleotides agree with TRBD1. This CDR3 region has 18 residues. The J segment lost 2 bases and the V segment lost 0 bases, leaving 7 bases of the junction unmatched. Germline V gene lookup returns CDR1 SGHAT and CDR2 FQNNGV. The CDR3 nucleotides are TGTGCCAGCAGCTTAGAAACCGACAGGGGGCTTGCCTACAATGAGCAGTTCTTC. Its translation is CASSLETDRGLAYNEQFF.

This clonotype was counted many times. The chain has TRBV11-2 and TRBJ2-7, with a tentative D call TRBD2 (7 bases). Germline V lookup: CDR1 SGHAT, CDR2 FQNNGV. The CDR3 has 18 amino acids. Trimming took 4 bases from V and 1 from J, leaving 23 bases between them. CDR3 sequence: CASSSYKRGGRGSYEQYF. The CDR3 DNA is TGTGCCAGCAGCTCGTATAAAAGGGGGGGGCGAGGATCCTACGAGCAGTACTTC. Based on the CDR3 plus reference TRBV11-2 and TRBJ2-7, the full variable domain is EAGVAQSPRYKIIEKRQSVAFWCNPISGHATLYWYQQILGQGPKLLIQFQNNGVVDDSQLPKDRFSAERLKGVDSTLKIQPAKLEDSAVYLCASSSYKRGGRGSYEQYFGPGTRLTVT.

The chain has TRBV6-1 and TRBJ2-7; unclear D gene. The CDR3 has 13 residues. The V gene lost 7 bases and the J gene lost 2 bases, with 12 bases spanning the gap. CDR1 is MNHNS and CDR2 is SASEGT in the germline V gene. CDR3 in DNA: TGTGCCAGCACGTACGCCCTCACCTACGAGCAGTACTTC. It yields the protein CASTYALTYEQYF.

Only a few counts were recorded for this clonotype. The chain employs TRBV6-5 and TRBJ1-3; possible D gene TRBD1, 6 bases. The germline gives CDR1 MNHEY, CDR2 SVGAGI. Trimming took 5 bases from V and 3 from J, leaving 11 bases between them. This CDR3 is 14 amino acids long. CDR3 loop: CASSLTGFGNTIYF. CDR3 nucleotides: TGTGCCAGCAGTCTCACAGGGTTTGGAAACACCATATATTTT.

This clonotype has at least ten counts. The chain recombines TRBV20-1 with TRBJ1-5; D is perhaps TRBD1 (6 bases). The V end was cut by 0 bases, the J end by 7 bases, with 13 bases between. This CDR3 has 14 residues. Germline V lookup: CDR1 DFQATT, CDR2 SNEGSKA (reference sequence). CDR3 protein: CSARDRVGGQPQHF. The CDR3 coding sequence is TGCAGTGCTAGAGACCGGGTGGGGGGCCAGCCCCAGCATTTT.